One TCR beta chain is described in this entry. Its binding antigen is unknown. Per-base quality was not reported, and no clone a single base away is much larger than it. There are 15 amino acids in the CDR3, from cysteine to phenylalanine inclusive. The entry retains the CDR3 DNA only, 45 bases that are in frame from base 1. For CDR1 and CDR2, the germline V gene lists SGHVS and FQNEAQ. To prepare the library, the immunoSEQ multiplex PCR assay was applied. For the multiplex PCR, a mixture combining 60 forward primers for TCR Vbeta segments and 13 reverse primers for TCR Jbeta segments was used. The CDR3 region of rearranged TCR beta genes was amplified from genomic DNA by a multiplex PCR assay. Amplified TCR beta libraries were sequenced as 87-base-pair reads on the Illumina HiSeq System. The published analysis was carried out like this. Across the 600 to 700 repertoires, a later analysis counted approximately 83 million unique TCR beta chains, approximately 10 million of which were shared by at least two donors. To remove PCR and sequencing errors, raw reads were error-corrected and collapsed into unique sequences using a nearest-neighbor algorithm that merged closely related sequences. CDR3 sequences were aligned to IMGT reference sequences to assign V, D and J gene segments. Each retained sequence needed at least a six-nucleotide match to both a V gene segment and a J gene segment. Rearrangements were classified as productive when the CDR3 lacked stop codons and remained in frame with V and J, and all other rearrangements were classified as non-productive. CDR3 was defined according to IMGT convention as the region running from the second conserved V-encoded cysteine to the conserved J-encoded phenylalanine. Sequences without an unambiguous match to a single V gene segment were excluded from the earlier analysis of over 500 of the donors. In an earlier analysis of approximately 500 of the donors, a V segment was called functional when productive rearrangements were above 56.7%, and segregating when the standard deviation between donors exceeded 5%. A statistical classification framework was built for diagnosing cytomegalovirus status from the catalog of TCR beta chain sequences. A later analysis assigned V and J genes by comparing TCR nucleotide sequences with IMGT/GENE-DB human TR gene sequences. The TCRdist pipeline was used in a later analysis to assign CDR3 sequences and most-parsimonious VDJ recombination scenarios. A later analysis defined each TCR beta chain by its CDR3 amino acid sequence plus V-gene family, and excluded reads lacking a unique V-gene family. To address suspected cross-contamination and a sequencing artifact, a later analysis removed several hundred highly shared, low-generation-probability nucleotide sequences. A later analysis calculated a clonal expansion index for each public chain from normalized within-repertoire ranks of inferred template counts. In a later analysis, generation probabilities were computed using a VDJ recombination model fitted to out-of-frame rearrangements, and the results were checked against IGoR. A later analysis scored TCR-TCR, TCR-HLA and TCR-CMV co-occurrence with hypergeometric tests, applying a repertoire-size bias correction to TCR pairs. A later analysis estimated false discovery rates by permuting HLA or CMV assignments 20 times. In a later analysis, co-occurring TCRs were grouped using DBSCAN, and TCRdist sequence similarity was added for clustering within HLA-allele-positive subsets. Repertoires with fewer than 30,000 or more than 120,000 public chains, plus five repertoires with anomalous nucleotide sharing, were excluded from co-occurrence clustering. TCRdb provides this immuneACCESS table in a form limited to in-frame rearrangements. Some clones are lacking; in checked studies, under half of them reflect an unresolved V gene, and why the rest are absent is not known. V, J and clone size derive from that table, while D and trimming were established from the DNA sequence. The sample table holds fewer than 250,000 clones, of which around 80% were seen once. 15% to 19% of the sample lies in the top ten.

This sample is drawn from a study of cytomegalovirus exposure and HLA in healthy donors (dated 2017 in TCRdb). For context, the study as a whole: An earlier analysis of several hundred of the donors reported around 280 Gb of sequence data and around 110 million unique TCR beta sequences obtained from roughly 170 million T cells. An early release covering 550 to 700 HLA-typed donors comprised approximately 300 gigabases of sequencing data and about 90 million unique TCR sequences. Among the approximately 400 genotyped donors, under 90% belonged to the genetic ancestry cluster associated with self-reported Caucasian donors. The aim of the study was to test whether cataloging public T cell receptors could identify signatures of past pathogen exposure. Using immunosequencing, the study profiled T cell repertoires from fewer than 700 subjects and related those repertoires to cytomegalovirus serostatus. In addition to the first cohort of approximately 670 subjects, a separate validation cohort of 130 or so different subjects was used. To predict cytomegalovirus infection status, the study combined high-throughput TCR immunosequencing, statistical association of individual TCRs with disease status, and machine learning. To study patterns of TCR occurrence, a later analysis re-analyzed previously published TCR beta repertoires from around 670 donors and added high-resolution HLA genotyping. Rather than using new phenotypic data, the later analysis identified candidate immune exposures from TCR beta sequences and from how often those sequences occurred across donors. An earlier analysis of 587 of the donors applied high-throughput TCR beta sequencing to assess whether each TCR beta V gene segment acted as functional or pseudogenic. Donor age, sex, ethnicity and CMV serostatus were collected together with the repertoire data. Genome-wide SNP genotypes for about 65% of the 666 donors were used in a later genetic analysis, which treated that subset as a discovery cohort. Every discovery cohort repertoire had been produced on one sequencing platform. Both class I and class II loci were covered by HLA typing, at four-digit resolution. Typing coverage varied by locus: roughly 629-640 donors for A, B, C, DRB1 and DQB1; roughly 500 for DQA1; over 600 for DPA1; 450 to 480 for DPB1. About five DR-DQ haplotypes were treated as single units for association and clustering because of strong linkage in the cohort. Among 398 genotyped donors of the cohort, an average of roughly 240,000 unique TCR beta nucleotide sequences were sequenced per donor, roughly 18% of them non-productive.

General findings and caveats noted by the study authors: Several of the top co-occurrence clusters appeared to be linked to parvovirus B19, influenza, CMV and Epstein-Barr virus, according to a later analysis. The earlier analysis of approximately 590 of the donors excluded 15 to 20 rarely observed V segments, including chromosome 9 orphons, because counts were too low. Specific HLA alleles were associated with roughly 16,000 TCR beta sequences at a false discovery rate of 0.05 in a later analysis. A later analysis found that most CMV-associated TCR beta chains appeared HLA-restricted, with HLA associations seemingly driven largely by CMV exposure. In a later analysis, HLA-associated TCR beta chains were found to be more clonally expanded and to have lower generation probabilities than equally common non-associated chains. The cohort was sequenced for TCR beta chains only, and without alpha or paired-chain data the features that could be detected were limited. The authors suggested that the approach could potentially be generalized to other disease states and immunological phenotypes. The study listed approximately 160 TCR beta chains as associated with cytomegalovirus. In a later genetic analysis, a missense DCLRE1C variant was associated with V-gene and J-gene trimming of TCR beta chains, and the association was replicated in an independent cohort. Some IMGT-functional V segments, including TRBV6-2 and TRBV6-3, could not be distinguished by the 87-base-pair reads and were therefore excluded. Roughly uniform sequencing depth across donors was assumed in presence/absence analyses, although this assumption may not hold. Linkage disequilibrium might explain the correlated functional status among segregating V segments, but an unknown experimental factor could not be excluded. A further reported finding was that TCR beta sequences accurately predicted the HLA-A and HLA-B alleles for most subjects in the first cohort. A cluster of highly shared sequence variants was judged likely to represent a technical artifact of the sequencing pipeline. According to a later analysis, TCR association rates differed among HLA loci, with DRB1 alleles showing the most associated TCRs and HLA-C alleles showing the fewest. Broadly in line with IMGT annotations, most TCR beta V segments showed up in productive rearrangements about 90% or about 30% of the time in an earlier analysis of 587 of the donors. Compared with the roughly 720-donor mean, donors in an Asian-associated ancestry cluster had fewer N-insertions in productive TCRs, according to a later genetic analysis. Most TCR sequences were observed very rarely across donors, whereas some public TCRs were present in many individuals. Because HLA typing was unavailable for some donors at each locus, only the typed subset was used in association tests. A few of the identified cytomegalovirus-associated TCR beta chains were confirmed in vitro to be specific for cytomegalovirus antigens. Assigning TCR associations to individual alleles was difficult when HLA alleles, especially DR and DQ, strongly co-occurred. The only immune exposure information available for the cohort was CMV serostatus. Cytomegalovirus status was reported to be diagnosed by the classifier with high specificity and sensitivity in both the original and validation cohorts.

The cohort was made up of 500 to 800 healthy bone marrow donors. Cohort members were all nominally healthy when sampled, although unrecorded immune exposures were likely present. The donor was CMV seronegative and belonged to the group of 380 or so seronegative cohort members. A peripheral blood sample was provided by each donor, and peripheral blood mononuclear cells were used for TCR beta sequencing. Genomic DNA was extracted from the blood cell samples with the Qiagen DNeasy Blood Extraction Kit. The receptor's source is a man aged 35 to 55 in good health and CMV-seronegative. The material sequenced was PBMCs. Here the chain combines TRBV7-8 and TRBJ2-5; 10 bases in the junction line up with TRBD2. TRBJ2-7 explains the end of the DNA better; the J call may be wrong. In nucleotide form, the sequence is TGTGCCAGCAGCTTAGTGTCTAGCGGGAGATACGAGCAGTACTTC. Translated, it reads CASSLVSSGRYEQYF.